This T cell receptor (beta chain) stems from a study of T cell repertoires in cytomegalovirus infection. This clonotype occurred once. In germline, CDR1 is SGHDT, CDR2 YYEEEE. This CDR3 has 16 amino acids. Trimming left V 5 bases short and J 2 bases short, with 20 bases between. TCRdb reanalysed the reads using MiXCR and keeps one entry per CDR3 protein. The sample holds some 240,000 distinct CDR3 sequences, 15% to 20% seen once. The sequence came from a human donor in good health (CMV status not recorded). Some clones in this sample may be carry-over from other donors' samples. V gene TRBV5-6 combines with J gene TRBJ2-7; weak D call: TRBD2 (6 bases). Sequenced: CD8+ T cells from PBMCs. DNA for the CDR3: TGTGCCAGCAGTTACCCGTGGCGGGGCGCTCCCTACGAGCAGTACTTC. Amino acids: CASSYPWRGAPYEQYF.